A single TCR beta chain is shown here with its context. The antigen is unknown. The entry originates in a study of memory CD4+ T cells and cytomegalovirus serostatus. Study outcomes and limitations: Suggested: most of the CMV-linked TCR signature lies in CD4+ memory cells.

The protocol was immunoSEQ multiplex PCR, while the TCRdb copy is restricted to in-frame clones and leaves out a portion. Among roughly 84,000 clones listed, roughly 80% were seen once. The sort gate was single viable CD3+CD4+CD8-CD45RO+ cells for memory CD4+ T cells. Sequencing used memory CD4+ T cells from blood. The TCR comes from an adult in good health and CMV-seronegative.

The CDR3: CASSPLTPESSGNTIYF. In nucleotides, the CDR3 is TGTGCCAGCTCACCACTGACCCCAGAGTCCTCTGGAAACACCATATATTTT. The rearrangement joins TRBV18 to TRBJ1-3; D unclear. The CDR3 contains 17 residues. Germline CDR1 and CDR2: KGHSH and LQKENI. Trimming took off 1 base at V and 0 bases at J, with 13 bases between the two ends.